A selection of T cell receptor beta chains follows, all from one sample in a study of identical twins. From the 5' RACE reads, TCRdb called clonotypes with MiXCR, one entry per CDR3 protein. The sample records fewer than 250,000 distinct CDR3 sequences, over 8% being singletons. Material for sequencing was memory (CD45RO+) T cells sorted from blood. All receptors derive from a woman aged 18-29 years in good health. Each CDR3 is given with its conserved first and last residue. Each record gives: clone size, D gene, J gene, V gene, CDR3 protein, CDR3 DNA. The D gene is left open where the match is weak. Only some rows state a clone size, as once, few, many or a class for expanded clones.

-	TRBD2	TRBJ2-1	TRBV5-1	CASSPVAGVDEQFF	TGCGCCAGCAGCCCGGTAGCGGGGGTAGATGAGCAGTTCTTC
many	TRBD2	TRBJ2-1	TRBV2	CASSAALAGGNEQFF	TGTGCCAGCAGTGCGGCGCTAGCGGGAGGCAATGAGCAGTTCTTC
-	TRBD2	TRBJ2-2	TRBV6-1	CASRSGTSVRELFF	TGTGCCAGCAGATCCGGGACTAGCGTCCGGGAGCTGTTTTTT
few	-	TRBJ1-5	TRBV12-3/TRBV12-4	CASSFRASNQPQHF	TGTGCCAGCAGTTTCAGGGCTAGCAATCAGCCCCAGCATTTT
-	-	TRBJ2-7	TRBV13	CASSLDEQYF	TGTGCCAGCAGCTTAGACGAGCAGTACTTC
few	-	TRBJ1-1	TRBV20-1	CSAAPRETEAFF	TGCAGTGCCGCCCCCAGGGAAACCGAAGCTTTCTTT
many	TRBD1	TRBJ2-5	TRBV12-3/TRBV12-4	CASSMKSGTGHQETQYF	TGTGCCAGCAGTATGAAATCCGGGACAGGGCACCAAGAGACCCAGTACTTC
-	-	TRBJ2-1	TRBV20-1	CSAQGTTYNEQFF	TGCAGTGCACAGGGGACTACATACAATGAGCAGTTCTTC
many	-	TRBJ2-5	TRBV12-3/TRBV12-4	CASSRDSRHQETQYF	TGTGCCAGCAGTCGGGACTCCCGGCACCAAGAGACCCAGTACTTC
-	TRBD1	TRBJ1-2	TRBV2	CASRVGTGRYTF	TGTGCCAGCAGGGTGGGGACAGGGCGATACACCTTC
many	-	TRBJ1-3	TRBV7-2	CASSSGGLFSGNTIYF	TGTGCCAGCAGCTCCGGAGGCCTTTTCTCTGGAAACACCATATATTTT
few	TRBD1	TRBJ1-1	TRBV2	CASSYQGGNTEAFF	TGTGCCAGCAGTTACCAGGGGGGGAACACTGAAGCTTTCTTT
-	-	TRBJ1-1	TRBV20-1	CSARNRMGLNTEAFF	TGCAGTGCTAGGAATCGGATGGGATTGAACACTGAAGCTTTCTTT
many	-	TRBJ2-5	TRBV5-1	CASSLDRLGQETQYF	TGCGCCAGCAGCTTGGACAGACTAGGGCAAGAGACCCAGTACTTC
many	TRBD1	TRBJ2-1	TRBV20-1	CSVSGIRQGAVRDEQFF	TGCAGTGTTTCTGGCATCCGACAGGGGGCTGTGCGGGATGAGCAGTTCTTC
few	-	TRBJ2-3	TRBV12-3/TRBV12-4	CASSPPAGTVPDTQYF	TGTGCCAGCAGCCCTCCGGCGGGAACGGTCCCAGATACGCAGTATTTT
few	TRBD2	TRBJ2-7	TRBV12-3/TRBV12-4	CASSPTSGQRYEQYF	TGTGCCAGCAGTCCGACTAGCGGGCAACGGTACGAGCAGTACTTC
few	TRBD2	TRBJ2-2	TRBV18	CASSPLAGENTGELFF	TGTGCCAGCTCCCCCCTAGCGGGGGAAAACACCGGGGAGCTGTTTTTT
few	-	TRBJ2-5	TRBV5-6	CASSLDGQGRDYQETQYF	TGTGCCAGCAGCTTGGACGGGCAGGGGCGAGATTACCAAGAGACCCAGTACTTC
-	-	TRBJ2-1	TRBV7-6	CASSSRRTDNEQFF	TGTGCCAGCAGCTCTAGACGAACCGACAATGAGCAGTTCTTC
many	-	TRBJ1-2	TRBV12-3/TRBV12-4	CASSLMEGKSIGYTF	TGTGCCAGCAGTTTGATGGAGGGTAAATCCATTGGCTACACCTTC
many	TRBD2	TRBJ2-1	TRBV10-2	CASTLAGGNEQFF	TGCGCCAGCACCCTAGCGGGGGGCAATGAGCAGTTCTTC
-	-	TRBJ2-1	TRBV21-1	CASSKAEGYNEQFF	TGTGCCAGCAGCAAAGCGGAGGGATACAATGAGCAGTTCTTC
-	-	TRBJ1-5	TRBV7-9	CASSRGGSNQPQHF	TGTGCCAGCAGCAGGGGTGGTAGCAATCAGCCCCAGCATTTT
-	-	TRBJ1-5	TRBV6-1	CASSLGQFRQPQHF	TGTGCCAGCAGCCTTGGACAATTCCGTCAGCCCCAGCATTTT
few	-	TRBJ2-5	TRBV29-1	CSVTQRFKETQYF	TGCAGCGTTACCCAGAGATTTAAAGAGACCCAGTACTTC
many	TRBD1	TRBJ2-5	TRBV5-6	CASSSGQAQETQYF	TGTGCCAGCAGCTCCGGACAGGCGCAAGAGACCCAGTACTTC
few	TRBD1	TRBJ1-2	TRBV29-1	CSVNSGGHGYTF	TGCAGCGTGAATTCAGGGGGCCATGGCTACACCTTC
many	-	TRBJ1-1	TRBV6-5	CASSSPAGRTEAFF	TGTGCCAGCAGTTCCCCGGCAGGCAGGACTGAAGCTTTCTTT
many	TRBD2	TRBJ2-1	TRBV29-1	CSGGTSGSYLFF	TGCAGCGGGGGGACTAGCGGGAGTTATCTGTTCTTC
many	-	TRBJ2-5	TRBV7-9	CASSPAGGLETQYF	TGTGCCAGCAGCCCCGCAGGGGGGTTGGAGACCCAGTACTTC
-	-	TRBJ2-7	TRBV7-2	CASSLAREQQYF	TGTGCCAGCAGCTTAGCGCGCGAGCAGCAGTACTTC
-	TRBD2	TRBJ2-1	TRBV24-1	CATSDSPGLAEGKGEQFF	TGTGCCACCAGTGATTCCCCGGGACTAGCGGAAGGCAAGGGTGAGCAGTTCTTC
many	TRBD1	TRBJ2-3	TRBV12-3/TRBV12-4	CASRLDRGRTDTQYF	TGTGCCAGCAGGCTCGACAGGGGGAGGACAGATACGCAGTATTTT
-	-	TRBJ2-1	TRBV29-1	CSVSSILGGNEQFF	TGCAGCGTTAGTTCAATACTAGGGGGCAATGAGCAGTTCTTC
-	-	TRBJ2-1	TRBV28	CASRSGGPSNEQFF	TGTGCCAGCAGGTCCGGGGGGCCCAGCAATGAGCAGTTCTTC
few	TRBD2	TRBJ2-7	TRBV9	CASSVAGGPAYEQYF	TGTGCCAGCAGCGTAGCGGGAGGGCCGGCCTACGAGCAGTACTTC
few	-	TRBJ1-1	TRBV7-8	CASSHWSNTEAFF	TGTGCCAGCAGCCACTGGTCGAACACTGAAGCTTTCTTT
many	TRBD1	TRBJ2-7	TRBV20-1	CSARETGAHLEQYF	TGCAGTGCTAGAGAGACAGGGGCTCACTTGGAGCAGTACTTC
-	-	TRBJ2-6	TRBV3-1	CASTRAGSGANVLTF	TGTGCCAGCACCAGAGCGGGCTCTGGGGCCAACGTCCTGACTTTC
-	-	TRBJ2-7	TRBV25-1	CASSEQGPSYEQYF	TGTGCCAGCAGTGAACAGGGTCCATCCTACGAGCAGTACTTC
-	TRBD2	TRBJ2-7	TRBV20-1	CSARVAGVNEQYF	TGCAGTGCTAGAGTCGCGGGGGTCAACGAGCAGTACTTC
-	-	TRBJ1-1	TRBV6-2/TRBV6-3	CASSAPGGYTEAFF	TGTGCCAGCAGTGCCCCCGGAGGGTACACTGAAGCTTTCTTT
few	-	TRBJ2-7	TRBV6-2/TRBV6-3	CASSYKGSSYEQYF	TGTGCCAGCAGTTACAAGGGCAGCTCCTACGAGCAGTACTTC
few	-	TRBJ2-5	TRBV18	CASSPERGSETQYF	TGTGCCAGCTCACCCGAAAGGGGGTCGGAGACCCAGTACTTC
-	TRBD1	TRBJ1-2	TRBV5-1	CASSLGQGAPGYTF	TGCGCCAGCAGCCTGGGACAGGGGGCGCCAGGCTACACCTTC
-	TRBD2	TRBJ2-5	TRBV30	CAWSVRSSGRRETQYF	TGTGCCTGGAGTGTACGGAGTAGCGGGAGGCGAGAGACCCAGTACTTC
-	-	TRBJ2-7	TRBV6-2/TRBV6-3	CASSNGGQPPYEQYF	TGTGCCAGCAGTAACGGCGGGCAGCCTCCCTACGAGCAGTACTTC
-	-	TRBJ2-5	TRBV6-1	CASSRGTGKETQYF	TGTGCCAGCTCCCGTGGGACTGGCAAAGAGACCCAGTACTTC
-	TRBD1	TRBJ2-2	TRBV18	CASSGQGITGELFF	TGTGCCAGCTCAGGACAGGGAATCACCGGGGAGCTGTTTTTT
-	TRBD2	TRBJ2-7	TRBV20-1	CSARGQRREVEQYF	TGCAGTGCTAGAGGCCAACGTCGGGAGGTCGAGCAGTACTTC
few	TRBD2	TRBJ2-1	TRBV20-1	CSASPGTSDYNEQFF	TGCAGTGCAAGCCCCGGGACTAGTGACTACAATGAGCAGTTCTTC
-	-	TRBJ1-2	TRBV20-1	CSASQGPNYGYTF	TGCAGTGCTTCGCAAGGACCGAACTATGGCTACACCTTC
-	-	TRBJ1-1	TRBV6-5	CASSYEYRARAFF	TGTGCCAGCAGTTACGAATACAGGGCAAGAGCTTTCTTT
many	-	TRBJ2-7	TRBV20-1	CSASGGTFEQYF	TGCAGTGCTTCCGGCGGAACCTTTGAGCAGTACTTC